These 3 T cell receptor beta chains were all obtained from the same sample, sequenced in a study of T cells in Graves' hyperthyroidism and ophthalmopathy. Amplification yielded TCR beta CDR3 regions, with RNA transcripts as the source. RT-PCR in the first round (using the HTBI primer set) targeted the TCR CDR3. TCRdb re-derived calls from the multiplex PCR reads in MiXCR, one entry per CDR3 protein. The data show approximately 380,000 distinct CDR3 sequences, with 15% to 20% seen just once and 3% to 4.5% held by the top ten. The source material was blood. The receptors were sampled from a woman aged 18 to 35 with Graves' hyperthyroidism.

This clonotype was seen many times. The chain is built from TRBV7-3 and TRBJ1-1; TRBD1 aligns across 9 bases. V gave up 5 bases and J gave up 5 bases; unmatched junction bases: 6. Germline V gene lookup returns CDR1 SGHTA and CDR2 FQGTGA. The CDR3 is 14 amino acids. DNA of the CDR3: TGTGCCAGCAGCGTTCGCGACAGGGGGACTGAAGCTTTCTTT. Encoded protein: CASSVRDRGTEAFF.

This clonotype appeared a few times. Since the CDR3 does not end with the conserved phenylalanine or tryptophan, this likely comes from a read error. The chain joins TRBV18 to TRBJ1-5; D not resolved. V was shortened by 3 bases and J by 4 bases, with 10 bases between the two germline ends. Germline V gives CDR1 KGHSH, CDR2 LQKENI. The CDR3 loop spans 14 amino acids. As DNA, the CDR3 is TGTGCCAGCTCACCGGTCGGCGGTAATCAGCCCCAGCATGTT. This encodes CASSPVGGNQPQHV.

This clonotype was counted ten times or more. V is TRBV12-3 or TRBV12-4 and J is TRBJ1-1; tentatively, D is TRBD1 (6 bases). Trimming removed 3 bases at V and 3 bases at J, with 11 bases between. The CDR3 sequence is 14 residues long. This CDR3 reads CASSFSGEDTEAFF. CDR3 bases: TGTGCCAGCAGTTTCTCAGGGGAGGACACTGAAGCTTTCTTT.